This section outlines one T cell receptor beta chain sequence together with its context. Its antigen is not known. Method: immunoSEQ multiplex PCR; TCRdb's copy keeps in-frame clones and lacks some. The data contain approximately 38,000 clones, roughly four fifths of them singletons. Trimming cost V 4 bases and J 1 base, with 7 bases left between them. The germline gives CDR1 MNHEY, CDR2 SVGAGI. The CDR3 is 13 residues long. This sample is drawn from a study of graft-versus-host responses after intestinal transplantation. Study overall: Recipients across the board were started on anti-thymocyte globulin induction, then kept on tacrolimus and steroids for about 3 years. Findings and caveats of the study: Within allografts, high graft-versus-host to host-versus-graft clonal ratios were seen among patients with graft-donor T cell macrochimerism. Marrow from the recipient contained GvH clones, some of which had appeared first in ileum or blood. Early post-transplant HvG declines tracked with peak circulating GvH clone levels.

The origin of this receptor is a human patient who received an intestinal transplant, so some T cells may come from the graft donor. The sequencing used PBMCs, collected 1070 days after transplant. The V and J genes are TRBV6-5 and TRBJ1-1; D remains ambiguous. Here the CDR3 DNA reads TGTGCCAGCAGTTGGGTACAGAACACTGAAGCTTTCTTT. Protein: CASSWVQNTEAFF.